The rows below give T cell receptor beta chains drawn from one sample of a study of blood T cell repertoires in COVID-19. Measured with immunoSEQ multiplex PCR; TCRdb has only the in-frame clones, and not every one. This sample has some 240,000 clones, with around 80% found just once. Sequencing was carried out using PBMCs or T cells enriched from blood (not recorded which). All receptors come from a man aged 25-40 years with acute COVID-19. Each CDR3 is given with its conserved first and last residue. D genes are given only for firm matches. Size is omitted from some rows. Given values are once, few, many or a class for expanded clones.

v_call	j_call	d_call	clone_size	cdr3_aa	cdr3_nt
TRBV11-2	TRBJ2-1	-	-	CASSRAGGNEQFF	TGTGCCAGCAGTCGGGCCGGAGGTAATGAGCAGTTCTTC
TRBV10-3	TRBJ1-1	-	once	CAISESRDYYEAFF	TGTGCCATCAGTGAGTCCCGGGACTACTATGAAGCTTTCTTT
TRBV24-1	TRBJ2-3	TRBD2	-	CATSDYPGLAGGTDTQYF	TGTGCCACCAGTGATTACCCGGGACTAGCGGGGGGAACAGATACGCAGTATTTT
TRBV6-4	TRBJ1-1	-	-	CASSDQGNTEAFF	TGTGCCAGCAGTGACCAGGGAAACACTGAAGCTTTCTTT
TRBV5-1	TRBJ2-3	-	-	CASSGWDNSQDTQYF	TGCGCCAGCAGCGGGTGGGACAACTCGCAAGATACGCAGTATTTT
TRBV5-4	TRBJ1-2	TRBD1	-	CASTPGQGTYTF	TGTGCCAGCACTCCGGGACAGGGGACCTACACCTTC
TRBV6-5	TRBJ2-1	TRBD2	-	CASRILAGGYNEQFF	TGTGCCAGCAGGATACTAGCGGGGGGCTACAATGAGCAGTTCTTC
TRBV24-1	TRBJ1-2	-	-	CATSDSLGQIYGYTF	TGTGCCACCAGTGATTCTCTGGGGCAGATATATGGCTACACCTTC
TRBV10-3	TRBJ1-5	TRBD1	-	CAISESGQKNQPQHF	TGTGCCATCAGTGAGTCGGGACAGAAGAATCAGCCCCAGCATTTT
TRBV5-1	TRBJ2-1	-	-	CASSLGPPDGGEQFF	TGCGCCAGCAGCTTGGGTCCGCCGGACGGAGGTGAGCAGTTCTTC
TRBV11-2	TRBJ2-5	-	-	CASSFRQDQETQYF	TGTGCCAGCAGCTTCCGGCAGGACCAAGAGACCCAGTACTTC
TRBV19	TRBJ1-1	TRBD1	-	CASSPRTGANTEAFF	TGTGCCAGTAGTCCCCGGACAGGGGCCAACACTGAAGCTTTCTTT
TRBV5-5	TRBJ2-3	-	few	CASSQKSADTQYF	TGTGCCAGCAGCCAGAAGAGCGCAGATACGCAGTATTTT
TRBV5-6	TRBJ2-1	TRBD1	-	CASSQDRGIRNEQFF	TGTGCCAGCAGCCAAGACAGGGGTATAAGGAATGAGCAGTTCTTC
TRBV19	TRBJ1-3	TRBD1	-	CASSRIDRGLSGNTIYF	TGTGCCAGTAGTCGCATTGACAGGGGATTATCTGGAAACACCATATATTTT
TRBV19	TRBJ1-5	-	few	CASRYLGARQPQHF	TGTGCCAGTAGGTATCTGGGGGCTCGTCAGCCCCAGCATTTT
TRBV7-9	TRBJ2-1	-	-	CASSWGGIDSYEQFF	TGTGCCAGCAGCTGGGGGGGCATTGACAGCTATGAGCAGTTCTTC
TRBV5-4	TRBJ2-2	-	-	CASSPRGQTNTGELFF	TGTGCCAGCAGCCCTAGAGGACAGACGAACACCGGGGAGCTGTTTTTT